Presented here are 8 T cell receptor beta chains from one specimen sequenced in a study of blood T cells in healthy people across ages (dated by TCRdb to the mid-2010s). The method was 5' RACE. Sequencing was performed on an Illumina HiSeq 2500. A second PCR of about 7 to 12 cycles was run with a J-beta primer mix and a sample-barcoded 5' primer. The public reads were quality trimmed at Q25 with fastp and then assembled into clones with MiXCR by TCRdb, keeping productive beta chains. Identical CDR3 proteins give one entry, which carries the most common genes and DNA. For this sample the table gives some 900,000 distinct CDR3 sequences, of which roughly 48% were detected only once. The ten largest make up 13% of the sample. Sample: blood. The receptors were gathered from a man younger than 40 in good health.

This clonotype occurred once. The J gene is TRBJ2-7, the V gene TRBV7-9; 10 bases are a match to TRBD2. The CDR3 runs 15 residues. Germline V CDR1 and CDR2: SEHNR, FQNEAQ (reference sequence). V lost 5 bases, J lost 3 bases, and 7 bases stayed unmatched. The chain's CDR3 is CASSPAGLADYEQYF. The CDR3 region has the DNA TGTGCCAGCAGCCCAGCCGGACTAGCGGACTACGAGCAGTACTTC.

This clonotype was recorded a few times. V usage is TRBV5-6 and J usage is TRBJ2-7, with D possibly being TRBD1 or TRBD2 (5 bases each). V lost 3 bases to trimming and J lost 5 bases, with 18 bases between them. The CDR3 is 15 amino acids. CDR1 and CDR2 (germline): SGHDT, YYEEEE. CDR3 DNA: TGTGCCAGCAGCTATAGACCTGGGGGTCGGAACGAGCAGTACTTC. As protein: CASSYRPGGRNEQYF.

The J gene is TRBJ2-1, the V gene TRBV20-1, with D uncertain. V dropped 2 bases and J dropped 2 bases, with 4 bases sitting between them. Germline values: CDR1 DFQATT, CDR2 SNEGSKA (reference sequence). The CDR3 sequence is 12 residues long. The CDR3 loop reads CSARSPYNEQFF. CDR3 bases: TGCAGTGCTAGAAGTCCCTACAATGAGCAGTTCTTC.

The CDR3 DNA reads TGTGCCAGCAGCTCCTCCGATACAGGGGGCAGTCAGCCCCAGCATTTT. Protein product: CASSSSDTGGSQPQHF. The rearrangement links TRBV7-9 to TRBJ1-5, with 9 bases lining up with TRBD1. The V gene end was trimmed by 4 bases and the J gene end by 6 bases; junction bases not matched to a gene: 10. CDR3 length: 16 residues. The germline V gene has CDR1 SEHNR and CDR2 FQNEAQ (reference sequence).

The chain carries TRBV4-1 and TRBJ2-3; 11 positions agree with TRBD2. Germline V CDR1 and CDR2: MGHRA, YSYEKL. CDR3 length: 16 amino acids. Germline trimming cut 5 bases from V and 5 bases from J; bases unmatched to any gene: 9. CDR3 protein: CASSYTGTSGIDTQYF. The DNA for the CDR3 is TGCGCCAGCAGCTACACCGGGACTAGCGGCATAGATACGCAGTATTTT.

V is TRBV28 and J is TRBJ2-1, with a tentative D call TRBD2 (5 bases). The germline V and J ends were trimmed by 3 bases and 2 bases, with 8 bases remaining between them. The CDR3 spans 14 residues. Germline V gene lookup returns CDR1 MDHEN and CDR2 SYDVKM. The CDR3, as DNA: TGTGCCAGCAGTTTCACGAGGGCCTACAATGAGCAGTTCTTC. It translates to CASSFTRAYNEQFF.

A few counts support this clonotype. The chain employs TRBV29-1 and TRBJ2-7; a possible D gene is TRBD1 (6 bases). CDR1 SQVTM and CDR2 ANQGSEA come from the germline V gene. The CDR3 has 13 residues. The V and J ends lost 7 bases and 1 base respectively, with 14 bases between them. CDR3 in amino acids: CSARRGSSYEQYF. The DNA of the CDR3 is TGCAGCGCACGAAGGGGGTCTTCCTACGAGCAGTACTTC.

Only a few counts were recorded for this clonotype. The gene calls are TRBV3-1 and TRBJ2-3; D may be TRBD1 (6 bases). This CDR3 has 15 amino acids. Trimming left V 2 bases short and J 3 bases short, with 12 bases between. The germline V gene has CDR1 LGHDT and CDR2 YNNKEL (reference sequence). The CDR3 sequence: CASSQQGFSTDTQYF. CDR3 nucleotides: TGTGCCAGCAGCCAACAGGGGTTTTCAACAGATACGCAGTATTTT.